Listed below are T cell receptor beta chains from one sample, sequenced in a study of chemoradiotherapy in HPV16-positive cancers. Some clones are missing from TCRdb's copy, which holds only in-frame ones; the method was immunoSEQ multiplex PCR. The table has around 1,700 clones, roughly four fifths seen once. This sample comprised tumor tissue, obtained from a patient who underwent chemoradiotherapy. The receptor set was obtained from a human donor with HPV-associated anogenital cancer. Both conserved end residues are part of each CDR3. A D gene is named only where the DNA matches it firmly. The size entry is marked missing in some rows and otherwise reads once, few, many or a size class.

TRBV11-2,TRBJ1-2,NA,NA,TGTGCCAGCAGCTTGTTCAGTACAGGGTACGAGGACTATGGCTACACCTTC,CASSLFSTGYEDYGYTF
TRBV27,TRBJ1-1,NA,TRBD1,TGTGCCAGCAGTTACAACAGGGGAAACACTGAAGCTTTCTTT,CASSYNRGNTEAFF
TRBV2,TRBJ2-4,NA,TRBD2,TGTGCCAGCAGTGAGGTAGCGGGTAGAAACATTCAGTACTTC,CASSEVAGRNIQYF
TRBV5-1,TRBJ1-4,NA,NA,TGCGCCAGCAGCTTGGAAGGGACTGAAAAACTGTTTTTT,CASSLEGTEKLFF
TRBV4-3,TRBJ2-5,NA,NA,TGCGCCAGCAGCCAAGACTTCGGCAGCGGAGAGACCCAGTACTTC,CASSQDFGSGETQYF
TRBV6-1,TRBJ1-3,NA,NA,TGTGCCAGCAACGGGGGGAACTCTGGAAACACCATATATTTT,CASNGGNSGNTIYF
TRBV9,TRBJ2-5,NA,TRBD1,TGTGCCAGCAGCCCCGGACAGGGGCGGGCAGGGGAGACCCAGTACTTC,CASSPGQGRAGETQYF
TRBV25-1,TRBJ1-1,NA,NA,TGTGCCAGCAGTGAAGCCGGAGGAGCTTTCTTT,CASSEAGGAFF
TRBV5-4,TRBJ2-5,NA,TRBD2,TGTGCCAGCAGCGAGGGAGGGCAAGAGACCCAGTACTTC,CASSEGGQETQYF
TRBV15,TRBJ1-5,NA,NA,TGTGCCACCAGCAGGGAAAATCAGCCCCAGCATTTT,CATSRENQPQHF
TRBV6-6,TRBJ2-3,NA,NA,TGTGCCAGCCAGGCACACACAGATACGCAGTATTTT,CASQAHTDTQYF
TRBV6-1,TRBJ2-3,NA,TRBD2,TGTGCCAGCAGTGACTCAGCGGGAGGGCCAGATACGCAGTATTTT,CASSDSAGGPDTQYF
TRBV10-3,TRBJ2-3,NA,NA,TGTGCCATCAGTGAAAGATTAGAGAGTACGCAGTATTTT,CAISERLESTQYF
TRBV29-1,TRBJ2-1,NA,NA,TGCAGCGTTGGACTAGTGGGGGTCGGTGAGCAGTTCTTC,CSVGLVGVGEQFF
TRBV19,TRBJ2-1,NA,TRBD2,TGTGCCAGTAGCGGGAGGGCCGGGGTGGGTGAGCAGTTCTTC,CASSGRAGVGEQFF
TRBV5-1,TRBJ1-4,NA,TRBD1,TGCGCCAGCAGCGTAGACAGGGCAAAACTGTTTTTT,CASSVDRAKLFF
TRBV11-2,TRBJ2-5,NA,NA,TGTGCCAGCAGCTCGATCGAGGGGGGCCAAGAGACCCAGTACTTC,CASSSIEGGQETQYF
TRBV6-5,TRBJ1-1,NA,TRBD1,TGTGCCAGCAGCCCCCTGACAGGGAGAGAAGCTTTCTTT,CASSPLTGREAFF
TRBV19,TRBJ1-2,NA,TRBD1,TGTGCCAGTAGTCCGAAATGGACAGGGCAGTGGCTTAACTATGGCTACACCTTC,CASSPKWTGQWLNYGYTF
TRBV7-9,TRBJ2-7,once,NA,TGTGCCAGCAGCTTAGAGGGGAGTTGGAAGCAGTACTTC,CASSLEGSWKQYF
TRBV4-2,TRBJ2-1,once,TRBD2,TGTGCCAGCAGCCAAGATGTCGGTAGCGGGGGCGATGAGCAGTTCTTC,CASSQDVGSGGDEQFF
TRBV11-2,TRBJ2-3,NA,NA,TGTGCCAGCAGCTTAGATCTAACGGGAGCAGATACGCAGTATTTT,CASSLDLTGADTQYF
TRBV28,TRBJ2-7,once,TRBD2,TGTGCCAGCAGTTTGAAGGGAGGGGCCTACGAGCAGTACTTC,CASSLKGGAYEQYF
TRBV13,TRBJ2-2,NA,TRBD1,TGTGCCAGCAGCTTGCTGGGACAGGGGAACACCGGGGAGCTGTTTTTT,CASSLLGQGNTGELFF
TRBV11-3,TRBJ2-2,few,NA,TGTGCCAGCAGCTTCCACGGGGGGAACACCGGGGAGCTGTTTTTT,CASSFHGGNTGELFF
TRBV5-6,TRBJ1-5,NA,NA,TGTGCCAGCAGCTTGGGCGGACGGGAGGTAAAGCCCCAGCATTTT,CASSLGGREVKPQHF
TRBV6-4,TRBJ1-1,NA,NA,TGTGCCAGCAGTGAGTCATCTGGGGGCACTGAAGCTTTCTTT,CASSESSGGTEAFF
TRBV30,TRBJ1-1,few,NA,TGTGCCTGGAGTGCAGGAGTCGACACTGAAGCTTTCTTT,CAWSAGVDTEAFF
TRBV6-4,TRBJ2-2,NA,NA,TGTGCCAGCAGTGACGGGGAGGACACCGGGGAGCTGTTTTTT,CASSDGEDTGELFF
TRBV29-1,TRBJ1-3,NA,TRBD1,TGCAGCGCCGGGGACAGGGAAAACACCATATATTTT,CSAGDRENTIYF
TRBV7-9,TRBJ1-2,NA,TRBD1,TGTGCCAGCAGGGGGGGACAGGACGAACGGGGTGGCTACACCTTC,CASRGGQDERGGYTF
TRBV10-1,TRBJ2-7,NA,NA,TGCGCCAGCCCAATCTCCTACGAGCAGTACTTC,CASPISYEQYF
TRBV4-1,TRBJ1-3,NA,NA,TGCGCCAGCAGCCACAATACGGGGGGCAGTGGAAACACCATATATTTT,CASSHNTGGSGNTIYF
TRBV6-5,TRBJ1-6,few,TRBD1,TGTGCCAGCAGTTACGGCAACAGGGGAAATTCACCCCTCCACTTT,CASSYGNRGNSPLHF
TRBV7-2,TRBJ2-7,NA,NA,TGTGCCAGCAGCTTTGAGCTGGGGCTTCGGGTCGAGCAGTACTTC,CASSFELGLRVEQYF
TRBV5-4,TRBJ1-1,few,NA,TGTGCCAGCAGCTTAATCGGGAACACTGAAGCTTTCTTT,CASSLIGNTEAFF
TRBV11-2,TRBJ2-3,NA,NA,TGTGCCAGCAGCTCTTTGGGAGCTATTCGCACGGATACGCAGTATTTT,CASSSLGAIRTDTQYF
TRBV11-2,TRBJ2-7,NA,NA,TGTGCCAGCAGCCGAGGTACCCACGAGCAGTACTTC,CASSRGTHEQYF
TRBV9,TRBJ2-1,NA,TRBD2,TGTGCCAGCAGCAGCACTAGCGGGAGGGCGTTAGAAGAGCAGTTCTTC,CASSSTSGRALEEQFF
TRBV4-2,TRBJ2-1,NA,TRBD2,TGTGCCAGCAGCCAATCTCTTGGACTAGCGGGACTTTACAATGAGCAGTTCTTC,CASSQSLGLAGLYNEQFF
TRBV7-9,TRBJ1-2,NA,TRBD1,TGTGCCAGCAGCGGGACAGGGGATTTCTATGGCTACACCTTC,CASSGTGDFYGYTF
TRBV27,TRBJ2-4,NA,TRBD2,TGTGCCAGCAGGGGGACGCTAGCGGGAGGGCGTGACAAAAACATTCAGTACTTC,CASRGTLAGGRDKNIQYF
TRBV7-9,TRBJ1-1,NA,TRBD1,TGTGCCAGCAGCATTTGGACAGGGGGCGCAGCTTTCTTT,CASSIWTGGAAFF
TRBV19,TRBJ2-7,NA,NA,TGTGCCAGTAGTACGTCGACAGGTGGATACGAGCAGTACTTC,CASSTSTGGYEQYF
TRBV6-4,TRBJ2-3,NA,NA,TGTGCCAGCAGTGACTCTCCGACTCAGGATACGCAGTATTTT,CASSDSPTQDTQYF
TRBV6-1,TRBJ2-5,NA,NA,TGTGCCAGCAGTGAAGGCGTGACAGAGTACCAAGAGACCCAGTACTTC,CASSEGVTEYQETQYF
TRBV27,TRBJ2-1,NA,TRBD1,TGTGCCAGCAGGAAGGACAGGAACAATGAGCAGTTCTTC,CASRKDRNNEQFF
TRBV30,TRBJ2-3,once,NA,TGTGCCTGGAGTTCCCCCGATACGCAGTATTTT,CAWSSPDTQYF
TRBV6-6,TRBJ1-2,NA,NA,TGTGCCAGCAGTTACTCGCGTGTCAGGGAAGGCTACACCTTC,CASSYSRVREGYTF
TRBV6-6,TRBJ2-7,NA,NA,TGTGCCAGCAGTTACGTCGACAGTCCCTACGAGCAGTACTTC,CASSYVDSPYEQYF
TRBV7-3,TRBJ2-3,NA,TRBD2,TGTGCCAGCAGCCAAATTATTGGCGGGAGGGCCGATACGCAGTATTTT,CASSQIIGGRADTQYF
TRBV4-2,TRBJ2-5,NA,NA,TGTGCCAGCAGCCAAGAAAGAGTAGAGACCCAGTACTTC,CASSQERVETQYF
TRBV5-1,TRBJ2-3,NA,NA,TGCGCCAGCTTAGCCGGGTCTAGCACAGATACGCAGTATTTT,CASLAGSSTDTQYF
TRBV6-1,TRBJ2-1,NA,TRBD2,TGTGCCAGCAGTGAAAGGACTAGCGGGATTAATGAGCAGTTCTTC,CASSERTSGINEQFF